This T cell receptor (beta chain) was recovered during a study of blood T cells in healthy people across ages. Study results and limitations: Compared with aged donors, long-lived donors showed fewer expanded clones, suggesting selection. Researchers report that TCR beta diversity correlated strongly with naive T cell percentage.

As regards this clonotype: The antigen remains unidentified. This could be a read error, since a much larger clone is one nucleotide away.

Through a sample-barcoded 5' primer and a J-beta primer mix, a second PCR was run for 7 to 11 cycles. Each CDR3 protein is one row after TCRdb ran MiXCR on the 5' RACE reads. The sample shows fewer than 1.5 million distinct CDR3 sequences, around two fifths of them seen only once. The CDR3 is made up of 17 amino acids. V lost 5 bases and J lost 9, with 29 bases in between. In germline, CDR1 is SEHNR, CDR2 FQNEAQ (reference sequence). The clonotype originates from a woman in her late teens or twenties in good health. Material for sequencing was blood. V is TRBV7-9 and J is TRBJ2-7; D may correspond to TRBD1 or TRBD2 (5 bases each). As DNA, the CDR3 is TGTGCCAGCAGCGTCCCCGGTTGGGGCAGGGAGAACAACGGGCAGTACTTC. It encodes CASSVPGWGRENNGQYF.